This T cell receptor beta chain was found in a study of blood T cell repertoires in COVID-19. Notes on this clone: Other DNA sequences within the sample encode an identical CDR3.

The repertoire was sequenced with immunoSEQ multiplex PCR; TCRdb's copy has only in-frame clones and lacks some. The table lists under 150,000 clones, over 80% of them singletons. Germline trimming cut 6 bases from V and 5 bases from J; bases unmatched to any gene: 11. This CDR3 is 16 amino acids long. Germline V CDR1 and CDR2: LGHNT, FRNRAP. The sequence was obtained from a man aged 35 to 55 with active or convalescent COVID-19. The genes are TRBV12-5 and TRBJ2-5, with 11 positions matching TRBD2. Sequenced: peripheral blood. CDR3 nucleotides: TGTGCTAGTGGCCTCGGGTTAGCGGGGGGGCAGGAGACCCAGTACTTC. It translates to CASGLGLAGGQETQYF.